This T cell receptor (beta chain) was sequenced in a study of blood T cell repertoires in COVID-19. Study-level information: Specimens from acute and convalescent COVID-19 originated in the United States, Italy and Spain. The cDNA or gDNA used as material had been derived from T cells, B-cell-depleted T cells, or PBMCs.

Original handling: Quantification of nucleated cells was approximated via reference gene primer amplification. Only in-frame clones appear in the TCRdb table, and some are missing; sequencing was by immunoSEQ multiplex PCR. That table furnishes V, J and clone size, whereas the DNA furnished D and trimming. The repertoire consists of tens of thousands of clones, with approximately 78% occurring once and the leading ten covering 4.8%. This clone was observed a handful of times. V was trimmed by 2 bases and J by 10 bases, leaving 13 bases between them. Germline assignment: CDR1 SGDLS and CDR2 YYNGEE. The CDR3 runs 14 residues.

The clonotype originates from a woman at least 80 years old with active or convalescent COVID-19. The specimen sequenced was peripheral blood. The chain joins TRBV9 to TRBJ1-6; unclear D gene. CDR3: CASSVGRLESPLHF. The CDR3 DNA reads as TGTGCCAGCAGCGTGGGCAGGCTTGAATCACCCCTCCACTTT. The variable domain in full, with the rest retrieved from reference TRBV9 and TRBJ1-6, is DSGVTQTPKHLITATGQRVTLRCSPRSGDLSVYWYQQSLDQGLQFLIQYYNGEERAKGNILERFSAQQFPDLHSELNLSSLELGDSALYFCASSVGRLESPLHFGNGTRLTVT.